This passage covers 21 T cell receptor beta chains from one sample sequenced in a study of T cells after yellow fever vaccination. Via MiXCR, TCRdb re-called the 5' RACE reads, giving one row per CDR3 protein. The data contain 510,000 or so distinct CDR3 sequences, 15% to 20% of them singletons. The sample here was PBMCs, taken 15 days after the yellow fever booster vaccination. The receptors shown here come from a man aged 25 to 40 who received the YFV17D yellow fever vaccine.

This chain's CDR3 is CASSERARVGEQYF. CDR3 in DNA: TGTGCCAGCAGTGAACGAGCCAGGGTAGGCGAGCAGTACTTC. The V call is TRBV25-1, the J call TRBJ2-7, with D perhaps matching TRBD1 (5 bases). Germline-derived CDR1 and CDR2 are MGHDK and SYGVNS. Trimming left V 2 bases short and J 6 bases short, with 14 bases between. The CDR3 is 14 amino acids.

This clonotype occurred many times. In DNA, the CDR3 is TGTGCCAGTAGGGTCGGGAGCAGCTCCTACAATGAGCAGTTCTTC. This sequence encodes CASRVGSSSYNEQFF. V usage is TRBV19 and J usage is TRBJ2-1; D might be TRBD2 (6 bases). Trimming left V 6 bases short and J 0 bases short, with 12 bases between. The CDR3 contains 15 residues. Germline V gene lookup returns CDR1 LNHDA and CDR2 SQIVND (reference sequence).

This clonotype was recorded a few times. The rearrangement joins TRBV7-9 to TRBJ2-2; D is perhaps TRBD1 or TRBD2 (5 bases each). The V gene lost 5 bases and the J gene lost 1 base, with 11 bases spanning the gap. Germline assignment: CDR1 SEHNR and CDR2 FQNEAQ (reference sequence). The CDR3 covers 15 residues. The CDR3 here is CASSPQRGNTGELFF. Written as DNA, the CDR3 is TGTGCCAGCAGCCCCCAGAGGGGGAACACCGGGGAGCTGTTTTTT.

The chain carries TRBV12-3 or TRBV12-4 and TRBJ1-1; no reliable D call. The CDR3 length is 15 residues. With 6 bases removed from V and 9 bases from J, the gap between germline ends came to 23 bases. For the CDR3, the DNA is TGTGCCAGCAGCATGTTCGACAAGGGAACTCTCCAAGCTTTCTTT. Protein product: CASSMFDKGTLQAFF.

The V gene is TRBV5-1, the J gene TRBJ2-1; D might be TRBD1 (5 bases). Trimming took 1 base from V and 0 from J, leaving 14 bases between them. Germline CDR1 is SGHRS and CDR2 is YFSETQ. This CDR3 is 17 amino acids long. Here the CDR3 DNA reads TGCGCCAGCAGCTTGCCCCGGCCAGGGCACTCCTACAATGAGCAGTTCTTC. It codes for CASSLPRPGHSYNEQFF.

V gene TRBV4-3 combines with J gene TRBJ2-4; D unresolved. The CDR3 extends over 13 amino acids. Germline CDR1 is LGHNA and CDR2 is YSLEER. V was trimmed by 0 bases and J by 7 bases, leaving 7 bases between them. CDR3 in DNA: TGCGCCAGCAGCCAAGATCCCGAGAACATTCAGTACTTC. It translates to CASSQDPENIQYF.

This clonotype was found a few times. The chain combines TRBV18 with TRBJ2-1, with 11 positions matching TRBD2. The CDR3 covers 16 residues. Germline V lookup: CDR1 KGHSH, CDR2 LQKENI. Losses at the gene ends were 3 bases for V and 2 bases for J; bases not matched to a gene: 3. The CDR3 DNA sequence: TGTGCCAGCTCACCTAGCGGGAGGGCCACCTACAATGAGCAGTTCTTC. This encodes CASSPSGRATYNEQFF.

This chain uses TRBV7-3 with TRBJ2-1, with TRBD2 identical over 7 bases. V was pared by 5 bases and J by 10 bases, with 11 bases of the junction left unmatched. The CDR3 covers 14 residues. Germline CDR1 SGHTA, CDR2 FQGTGA. In DNA, the CDR3 is TGTGCCAGCAGCAGCAACTCCGGGGGAGGGGAGCAGTTCTTC. This codes for CASSSNSGGGEQFF.

The rearrangement uses TRBV4-3 and TRBJ2-1; D remains unclear. Germline values: CDR1 LGHNA, CDR2 YSLEER. The ends were cut back, 0 bases at V and 5 bases at J, with 20 bases in the middle. The CDR3 runs to 18 residues. CDR3 in amino acids: CASSQEGLRSRMDNEQFF. The CDR3 nucleotides are TGCGCCAGCAGCCAAGAGGGCCTTCGGAGTAGAATGGACAATGAGCAGTTCTTC.

This clonotype showed up just a few times. This chain joins TRBV20-1 and TRBJ2-3; a possible D gene is TRBD2 (5 bases). The germline V gene encodes CDR1 DFQATT and CDR2 SNEGSKA (reference sequence). Trimming pared 5 bases from V and 1 base from J, leaving 19 bases between. The length of the CDR3 is 16 residues. The DNA of the CDR3 is TGCAGTGCTCCCCTCAGACTATTCGGGGGCACAGATACGCAGTATTTT. This translates into CSAPLRLFGGTDTQYF.

In its sample, this clonotype was seen a few times. V and J are TRBV19 and TRBJ2-3; TRBD2 might be the D (5 bases). The CDR3 consists of 15 residues. In germline, CDR1 is LNHDA, CDR2 SQIVND (reference sequence). Trimming cost V 7 bases and J 2 bases, with 16 bases left between them. This chain's CDR3 is CASTREGLNTDTQYF. In nucleotides, the CDR3 is TGTGCCAGTACCCGGGAAGGACTGAACACAGATACGCAGTATTTT.

The V gene is TRBV9, the J gene TRBJ1-5; possible D gene TRBD1, 5 bases. Germline V gene lookup returns CDR1 SGDLS and CDR2 YYNGEE. With 3 bases removed from V and 7 bases from J, the gap between germline ends came to 14 bases. This CDR3 is built from 14 residues. In DNA, the CDR3 is TGTGCCAGCAGCGATGGGCGGGGGAGACAGCCCCAGCATTTT. Translation gives CASSDGRGRQPQHF.

This clonotype has more than one count but fewer than ten. The rearrangement joins TRBV20-1 to TRBJ1-4, with TRBD1 matching over 8 bases. This CDR3 region has 17 residues. V lost 1 base to trimming and J lost 0 bases; unmatched junction nucleotides: 7. Germline V gives CDR1 DFQATT, CDR2 SNEGSKA (reference sequence). CDR3 in amino acids: CSARVAGGLSTNEKLFF. CDR3 nucleotides: TGCAGTGCTAGAGTGGCAGGGGGCCTTTCAACTAATGAAAAACTGTTTTTT.

The V call is TRBV3-1, the J call TRBJ1-5; unclear D gene. Trimming shortened V by 4 bases and J by 6 bases, and 13 bases separated the two germline ends. The CDR3 runs to 14 residues. The germline gives CDR1 LGHDT, CDR2 YNNKEL (reference sequence). The CDR3 reads CASSPDGWSQPQHF. The DNA for the CDR3 is TGTGCCAGCAGCCCGGACGGGTGGAGTCAGCCCCAGCATTTT.

The J gene is TRBJ2-1, the V gene TRBV5-1, with D possibly being TRBD1 or TRBD2 (5 bases each). V lost 0 bases and J 2 bases, leaving 9 bases between the germline ends. Germline CDR1 reads SGHRS; CDR2 reads YFSETQ. This CDR3 comprises 15 residues. The CDR3 nucleotides read TGCGCCAGCAGCTTGGGAGGGGCTACCTACAATGAGCAGTTCTTC. Protein: CASSLGGATYNEQFF.

This chain uses TRBV7-2 with TRBJ2-3; D call uncertain. Trimming cost V 5 bases and J 0 bases, with 9 bases left between them. Germline values: CDR1 SGHTA, CDR2 FQGNSA. This CDR3 comprises 14 residues. CDR3 sequence reads: CASSPMSSTDTQYF. The CDR3 bases are TGTGCCAGCAGCCCGATGTCGAGCACAGATACGCAGTATTTT.

The genes are TRBV6-1 and TRBJ2-7, with a possible D match to TRBD2 (6 bases). The V end lost 7 bases, the J end lost 0 bases, and 16 bases lay between the germline ends. Germline V CDR1 and CDR2: MNHNS, SASEGT. The CDR3 consists of 15 residues. The CDR3 DNA is TGTGCCAGCACCCGGGGCGGGGCCCTCTCCTACGAGCAGTACTTC. Translated: CASTRGGALSYEQYF.

In its sample, this clonotype was seen a few times. The chain has TRBV6-5 and TRBJ2-1; a possible D gene is TRBD2 (6 bases). Germline CDR1 reads MNHEY; CDR2 reads SVGAGI. V lost 8 bases to trimming and J lost 4 bases, with 12 bases between them. This CDR3 has 13 amino acids. The CDR3 loop reads CASRGTRYNEQFF. The CDR3, as DNA: TGTGCCAGCCGCGGGACTCGTTACAATGAGCAGTTCTTC.

This clonotype has only a few counts. The CDR3 DNA reads as TGTGCCAGCAGTTTATGGTTCGGACAGGGGGCCGGGAAGACCCAGTACTTC. Encoded protein: CASSLWFGQGAGKTQYF. V gene TRBV28 combines with J gene TRBJ2-5, with 11 nucleotides matching TRBD1. V gave up 0 bases and J gave up 6 bases; unmatched junction bases: 9. Germline CDR1 reads MDHEN; CDR2 reads SYDVKM. The CDR3 length is 17 residues.

This clonotype occurred a few times. The rearrangement links TRBV28 to TRBJ2-3, with D maybe TRBD2 (6 bases). Looked up from germline, CDR1 is MDHEN and CDR2 is SYDVKM. The ends were cut back, 8 bases at V and 0 bases at J, with 12 bases in the middle. This CDR3 has 14 residues. CDR3: CASQPGVSTDTQYF. In nucleotides, the CDR3 is TGTGCCAGCCAGCCGGGAGTAAGCACAGATACGCAGTATTTT.

The chain joins TRBV5-1 to TRBJ2-7; TRBD1 might be the D (5 bases). Trimming stripped 4 bases from V and 5 bases from J, with 19 bases between. This CDR3 is built from 15 residues. Germline V gene data show CDR1 as SGHRS and CDR2 as YFSETQ. The CDR3 nucleotides read TGCGCCAGCAGCGTGACCAGGGCGTCCGTGGACGAGCAGTACTTC. It specifies CASSVTRASVDEQYF.